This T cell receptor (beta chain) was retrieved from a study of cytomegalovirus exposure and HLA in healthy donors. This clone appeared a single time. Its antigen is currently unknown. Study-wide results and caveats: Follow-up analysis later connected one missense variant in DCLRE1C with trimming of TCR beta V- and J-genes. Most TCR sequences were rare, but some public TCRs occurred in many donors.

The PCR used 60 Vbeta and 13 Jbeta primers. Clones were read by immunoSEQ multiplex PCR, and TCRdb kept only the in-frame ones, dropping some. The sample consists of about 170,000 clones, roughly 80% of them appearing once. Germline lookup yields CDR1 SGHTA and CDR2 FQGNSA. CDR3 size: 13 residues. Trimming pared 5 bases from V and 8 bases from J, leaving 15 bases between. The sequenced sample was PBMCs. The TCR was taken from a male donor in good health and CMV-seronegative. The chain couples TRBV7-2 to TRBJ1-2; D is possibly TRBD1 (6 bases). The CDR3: CASSPKTGSGYTF. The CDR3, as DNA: TGTGCCAGCAGCCCAAAAACAGGGTCCGGCTACACCTTC.